The 28 T cell receptor beta chains presented below share a single source sample, sequenced in a study of blood T cell repertoires in COVID-19. The method was immunoSEQ multiplex PCR; TCRdb's version includes in-frame clones alone and lacks a portion of them. Among 180,000 or so clones listed, around 79% were seen once. Sequencing was carried out using PBMCs or T cells enriched from blood (not recorded which). Receptor source: a man over 45 who had recovered from COVID-19.

This clone appeared once. J is TRBJ1-4 and V is TRBV30, with TRBD1 as a possible D gene (5 bases). CDR1 and CDR2 from the germline V gene are GTSNPN and SVGIG (reference sequence). The CDR3 has 14 residues. Trimming stripped 7 bases from V and 6 bases from J, with 18 bases between. CDR3 protein: CAFDAQGRDEKLFF. The DNA for the CDR3 is TGTGCCTTCGACGCCCAGGGCCGGGATGAAAAACTGTTTTTT.

V and J are TRBV6-5 and TRBJ1-3; D uncertain. CDR3 size: 15 residues. The V gene lost 0 bases and the J gene lost 0 bases, with 6 bases spanning the gap. Germline V gene lookup returns CDR1 MNHEY and CDR2 SVGAGI. As DNA, the CDR3 is TGTGCCAGCAGTTACTCGAGTACCTCTGGAAACACCATATATTTT. It encodes CASSYSSTSGNTIYF.

V gene TRBV19 combines with J gene TRBJ2-3, with 7 nucleotides matching TRBD2. CDR3 size: 15 residues. The V gene's germline CDR1 is LNHDA and CDR2 SQIVND (reference sequence). V lost 4 bases to trimming and J lost 0 bases; unmatched junction nucleotides: 4. The CDR3 region has the DNA TGTGCCAGTAGTAGCCTAGCGGTTAGCACAGATACGCAGTATTTT. Translation gives CASSSLAVSTDTQYF.

The rearrangement uses TRBV15 and TRBJ1-1; perhaps TRBD1 as D (6 bases). Germline V gene data show CDR1 as LNHNV and CDR2 as YYDKDF (reference sequence). Trimming took 9 bases from V and 1 from J, leaving 15 bases between them. The CDR3 spans 14 residues. The CDR3 spells CATQRGGRNTEAFF. The CDR3 region has the DNA TGTGCCACTCAGCGAGGGGGAAGGAACACTGAAGCTTTCTTT.

This clone was counted only a few times. The chain employs TRBV7-8 and TRBJ1-1; tentatively, D is TRBD1 (6 bases). The germline gives CDR1 SGHVS, CDR2 FQNEAQ. The CDR3 length is 14 residues. With 3 bases removed from V and 6 bases from J, the gap between germline ends came to 14 bases. In DNA form, the CDR3 reads TGTGCCAGCAGCTTCCGGGACACTGGGGCTGAAGCTTTCTTT. Its translation is CASSFRDTGAEAFF.

The CDR3 is CASSGFPQGADYGYTF. CDR3 sequence (DNA): TGCGCCAGCAGCGGATTTCCACAGGGGGCGGACTATGGCTACACCTTC. This chain joins TRBV5-1 and TRBJ1-2; 9 positions match TRBD1. The CDR3 runs to 16 residues. Germline assignment: CDR1 SGHRS and CDR2 YFSETQ. Germline trimming cut 4 bases from V and 3 bases from J; bases unmatched to any gene: 10.

The rearrangement joins TRBV6-5 to TRBJ1-2; 10 positions match TRBD1. This CDR3 comprises 13 residues. J lost 5 bases, V lost 8 bases, and 5 bases had no gene match. The V gene's germline CDR1 is MNHEY and CDR2 SVGAGI. CDR3 region: CASRDRGGYGYTF. The CDR3 nucleotides read TGTGCCAGCCGGGACAGGGGAGGGTATGGCTACACCTTC.

This chain joins TRBV13 and TRBJ2-1; the match to TRBD1 covers 10 bases. V lost 3 bases, J lost 7 bases, and 12 bases stayed unmatched. CDR1 and CDR2 from the germline V gene are PRHDT and FYEKMQ (reference sequence). CDR3 length: 17 amino acids. CDR3 loop: CASSFSPGQGIGNEQFF. CDR3 DNA: TGTGCCAGCAGCTTTTCTCCGGGACAGGGGATAGGAAATGAGCAGTTCTTC.

The genes are TRBV7-9 and TRBJ2-7; D gene uncertain. Trimming removed 5 bases at V and 4 bases at J, with 21 bases between. Germline V gene sequence: CDR1 SEHNR, CDR2 FQNEAQ (reference sequence). The CDR3 has 16 amino acids. The CDR3 is CASSPSSQSVIYEQYF. Here the CDR3 DNA reads TGTGCCAGCAGCCCAAGTAGCCAGTCGGTTATTTACGAGCAGTACTTC.

This clone was observed a few times. The rearrangement joins TRBV6-2 or TRBV6-3 to TRBJ2-3, with 14 nucleotides matching TRBD2. V trimming: 6 bases; J trimming: 5 bases; junction bases outside the gene matches: 4. The CDR3 runs to 15 residues. In germline, CDR1 is MNHEY, CDR2 SVGEGT. The CDR3 DNA follows: TGTGCCAGCAGCCGACTAGCGGGAGGGCGAGATACGCAGTATTTT. It specifies CASSRLAGGRDTQYF.

This clone was seen more than once but under ten times. CDR3 residues: CASSYRIAETQYF. CDR3 DNA: TGTGCCAGCAGTTACCGCATAGCGGAGACCCAGTACTTC. The chain combines TRBV6-5 with TRBJ2-5; possible D gene TRBD2, 5 bases. V was pared by 2 bases and J by 5 bases, with 9 bases between. Germline CDR1 reads MNHEY; CDR2 reads SVGAGI. This CDR3 has 13 amino acids.

The rearrangement links TRBV10-3 to TRBJ1-1; 7 bases map to TRBD1. J gave up 1 base and V 8 bases, and 7 bases lay outside the gene matches. There are 14 residues in the CDR3. Germline CDR1 ENHRY, CDR2 SYGVKD. CDR3 bases: TGTGCCATCCGAGAGACAGGGACGAACACTGAAGCTTTCTTT. Translation: CAIRETGTNTEAFF.

The chain couples TRBV6-6 to TRBJ2-1; D is possibly TRBD1 (6 bases). The germline gives CDR1 MNHNY, CDR2 SVGAGI (reference sequence). V was cut by 5 bases and J by 7 bases, with 27 bases left in between. The CDR3 sequence is 18 residues long. The CDR3 DNA reads TGTGCCAGCAGTCCAAACCCACAGGGTATGCAAACTCTGAATGAGCAGTTCTTC. It is translated as CASSPNPQGMQTLNEQFF.

This chain links TRBV2 with TRBJ1-3; no firm D call. Looked up from germline, CDR1 is SNHLY and CDR2 is FYNNEI. Trimming stripped 4 bases from V and 0 bases from J, with 13 bases between. CDR3 length: 16 amino acids. CDR3 nucleotides: TGTGCCAGCAGTGTTAGACTCCTAAGCTCTGGAAACACCATATATTTT. It translates to CASSVRLLSSGNTIYF.

V and J are TRBV19 and TRBJ2-7; 8 bases align to TRBD1. CDR1 is LNHDA and CDR2 is SQIVND in the germline V gene (reference sequence). CDR3 length equals 14 residues. V shed 5 bases and J 5 bases; nucleotides not matched to a gene: 8. The DNA of the CDR3 is TGTGCCAGTAGTGTGGGACAGGTTAACCACGAGCAGTACTTC. This translates into CASSVGQVNHEQYF.

The V gene is TRBV10-3, the J gene TRBJ2-3, with 11 bases that match TRBD2. The CDR3 runs 17 residues. Losses at the gene ends were 4 bases for V and 3 bases for J; bases not matched to a gene: 9. Germline V gene lookup returns CDR1 ENHRY and CDR2 SYGVKD. The CDR3 region has the DNA TGTGCCATCAGTGCGCTGGGACTAGCGGCGGGGACAGATACGCAGTATTTT. Protein: CAISALGLAAGTDTQYF.

This rearrangement joins TRBV11-2 to TRBJ1-2, with D possibly TRBD1 on 6 matching bases. Trimming took off 3 bases at V and 7 bases at J, with 21 bases between the two ends. This CDR3 contains 16 residues. The V gene's germline CDR1 is SGHAT and CDR2 FQNNGV. CDR3 sequence reads: CASSLTRGPGYSGYTF. CDR3 nucleotides: TGTGCCAGCAGCTTGACCAGGGGTCCGGGGTATAGTGGCTACACCTTC. The full variable domain, rest sourced from reference TRBV11-2 and TRBJ1-2, is EAGVAQSPRYKIIEKRQSVAFWCNPISGHATLYWYQQILGQGPKLLIQFQNNGVVDDSQLPKDRFSAERLKGVDSTLKIQPAKLEDSAVYLCASSLTRGPGYSGYTFGSGTRLTVV.

V usage is TRBV5-1 and J usage is TRBJ1-6, with a weak D call TRBD1 (5 bases). The CDR3 has 14 residues. The germline CDR1 and CDR2 sequences are SGHRS and YFSETQ. The V end was cut by 4 bases, the J end by 10 bases, with 15 bases between. As DNA, the CDR3 is TGCGCCAGCAGCGCCACTCAGACAGTCTCACCCCTCCACTTT. This gives the protein CASSATQTVSPLHF.

The rearrangement joins TRBV5-1 to TRBJ2-3, with a tentative D call TRBD2 (7 bases). The CDR3 loop spans 13 amino acids. V dropped 4 bases and J dropped 5 bases, with 11 bases sitting between them. CDR1 and CDR2 from the germline V gene are SGHRS and YFSETQ. CDR3 residues: CASSGGALDTQYF. DNA for the CDR3: TGCGCCAGCAGCGGGGGGGCATTAGATACGCAGTATTTT.

The rearrangement uses TRBV28 and TRBJ2-1; D is perhaps TRBD1 (7 bases). CDR1 is MDHEN, CDR2 SYDVKM, per germline. Deletions cut 8 bases from V and 6 bases from J, with 17 bases between. CDR3 length equals 14 residues. CDR3 loop: CASRIRGRRNEQFF. CDR3 bases: TGTGCCAGCCGGATCAGGGGGAGGCGCAATGAGCAGTTCTTC.

The rearrangement links TRBV30 to TRBJ1-6; D gene uncertain. The CDR3 totals 16 residues. Trimming left V 3 bases short and J 0 bases short, with 12 bases between. Germline V CDR1 and CDR2: GTSNPN, SVGIG (reference sequence). The CDR3 sequence is CAWSRDTLSYNSPLHF. DNA for the CDR3: TGTGCCTGGAGCCGAGACACGCTCTCCTATAATTCACCCCTCCACTTT.

J is TRBJ2-2 and V is TRBV11-3, with D maybe TRBD2 (6 bases). Trimming cost V 5 bases and J 5 bases, with 12 bases left between them. This CDR3 is 14 amino acids long. Germline values: CDR1 SGHNT, CDR2 YENEEA. CDR3 DNA: TGTGCCAGCAGCCAACAGGAGGGGACCGGGGAGCTGTTTTTT. This sequence encodes CASSQQEGTGELFF.

The rearrangement links TRBV7-9 to TRBJ1-2, with TRBD1 identical over 7 bases. CDR1 is SEHNR and CDR2 is FQNEAQ in the germline V gene (reference sequence). J was trimmed by 2 bases and V by 10 bases; bases with no gene match: 7. There are 13 residues in the CDR3. The CDR3 is CATEGGVNYGYTF. CDR3 DNA: TGTGCCACCGAAGGGGGCGTAAACTATGGCTACACCTTC.

The rearrangement uses TRBV7-9 and TRBJ2-3, with 8 nucleotides matching TRBD2. Trimming removed 8 bases from V and 1 base from J; junction bases left unmatched: 5. The CDR3 totals 14 residues. Germline-derived CDR1 and CDR2 are SEHNR and FQNEAQ (reference sequence). The CDR3 is CASAQTSGTDTQYF. As DNA, the CDR3 is TGTGCCAGCGCCCAGACTAGCGGCACAGATACGCAGTATTTT.

This clone was observed a few times. The rearrangement uses TRBV19 and TRBJ2-3; weak D call: TRBD2 (6 bases). Germline values: CDR1 LNHDA, CDR2 SQIVND (reference sequence). CDR3 length equals 13 residues. Trimming took 6 bases from V and 9 from J, leaving 16 bases between them. The CDR3 loop is CASSTTRSETQYF. As DNA, the CDR3 is TGTGCCAGTAGCACGACTAGGTCGGAGACGCAGTATTTT.

The chain is built from TRBV6-5 and TRBJ2-3; a possible D gene is TRBD1 (6 bases). From germline, CDR1 is MNHEY and CDR2 SVGAGI. V gave up 2 bases and J gave up 2 bases, with 14 bases separating them. The CDR3 has 16 residues. In DNA, the CDR3 is TGTGCCAGCAGTTACACCTTGAGGGGGACCACAGATACGCAGTATTTT. The encoded protein is CASSYTLRGTTDTQYF.

V and J are TRBV6-5 and TRBJ2-3; D is possibly TRBD2 (5 bases). The germline CDR1 and CDR2 sequences are MNHEY and SVGAGI. V was shortened by 0 bases and J by 2 bases, with 12 bases between the two germline ends. The CDR3 consists of 16 residues. CDR3 residues: CASSYSIAGFTDTQYF. In DNA form, the CDR3 reads TGTGCCAGCAGTTACTCGATTGCGGGTTTCACAGATACGCAGTATTTT.

CDR3 in DNA: TGTGCCAGCAGGCACAGCTCCTACGAGCAGTACTTC. Translation gives CASRHSSYEQYF. The chain employs TRBV6-5 and TRBJ2-7; D is undetermined. The germline V gene encodes CDR1 MNHEY and CDR2 SVGAGI. V lost 6 bases and J 0 bases, leaving 6 bases between the germline ends. This CDR3 is built from 12 residues.